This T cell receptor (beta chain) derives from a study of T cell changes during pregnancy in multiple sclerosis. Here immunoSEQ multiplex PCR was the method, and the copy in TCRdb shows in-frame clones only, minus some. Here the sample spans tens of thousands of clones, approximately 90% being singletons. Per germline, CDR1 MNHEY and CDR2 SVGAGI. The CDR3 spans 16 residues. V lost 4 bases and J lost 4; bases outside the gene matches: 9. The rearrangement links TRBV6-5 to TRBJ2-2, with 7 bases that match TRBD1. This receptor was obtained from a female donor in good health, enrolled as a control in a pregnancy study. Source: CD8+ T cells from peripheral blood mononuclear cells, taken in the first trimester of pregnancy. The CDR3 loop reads CASSFSDRAGTGELFF. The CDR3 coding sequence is TGTGCCAGCAGTTTCTCCGACAGGGCGGGCACCGGGGAGCTGTTTTTT.